The present T cell receptor (beta chain) was sequenced within a study of OX40 agonist ivuxolimab in advanced cancers. Overall study: Ivuxolimab, an agonist antibody against OX40 (CD134), was given to patients. Hepatocellular carcinoma, melanoma, renal cell or head and neck cancer occurred in dose-escalation patients.

A history of autoimmune disease or systemic immunosuppression excluded patients. Samples were taken at baseline and on day 1 of cycles 4 and 7. Sequenced by immunoSEQ multiplex PCR; TCRdb stores in-frame clones only, minus some. The table records nearly 55,000 clones, just under 85% of them present only once. The material was CD4+ or CD8+ T cells sorted from blood, obtained in a trial of the OX40 agonist ivuxolimab. The sequence derives from an adult with an advanced solid tumor such as melanoma, head and neck, liver or kidney cancer.

The CDR3 region is CASRPGLGLAPEAFF. CDR3 DNA sequence: TGTGCCAGCAGACCCGGGCTCGGGCTCGCCCCTGAAGCTTTCTTT. V gene TRBV5-6 combines with J gene TRBJ1-1; no firm D call. Germline V gene lookup returns CDR1 SGHDT and CDR2 YYEEEE. The germline V and J ends were trimmed by 5 bases and 6 bases, with 20 bases remaining between them. The CDR3 extends over 15 amino acids.